This T cell receptor (beta chain) derives from a study of human T cells and chemical hapten exposure. The wider study: How much TCR each sample yielded varied, mostly because pooled library volumes differed slightly.

Notes on the study in general: Expanded TCR sets contained significantly more large CDR3 similarity clusters than controls.

Note on this clonotype: The antigen remains undetermined.

Germline CDR1 reads SGHVS; CDR2 reads FQNEAQ. V dropped 1 base and J dropped 9 bases, with 7 bases sitting between them. This CDR3 contains 12 residues. Specified time point: pre-sensitization, week 0. Treatment given: therapeutic diphenylcyclopropenone sensitization with weekly scalp DPC. Ahead of applying each patch test, blood was sampled. The library attached unique molecular identifiers to individual cDNA molecules. TCRdb redid the calling of the RACE reads with MiXCR, one entry per CDR3 protein. The table shows fewer than 70,000 distinct CDR3 sequences, with around 9.9% occurring only once. Source: whole blood, taken in connection with sensitization to the hapten diphenylcyclopropenone (DPC). The clonotype comes from a woman aged 45-65 years with alopecia areata. Some clones in this sample may be carry-over from other donors' samples. The gene calls are TRBV7-8 and TRBJ2-1, with D unresolved. The CDR3 DNA follows: TGTGCCAGCAGCTTAGACAGTCCTGAGCAGTTCTTC. It is translated as CASSLDSPEQFF.